One T cell receptor (beta chain) is described in this entry. As yet, its antigen is unknown. The CDR3 covers 12 residues. V was cut by 5 bases and J by 7 bases, with 9 bases left in between. The germline gives CDR1 LNHDA, CDR2 SQIVND (reference sequence). The protocol was immunoSEQ multiplex PCR, while the TCRdb copy is restricted to in-frame clones and leaves out a portion. Of about 36,000 clones in the sample, 81% are singletons; the top ten hold 9% to 13%. These data come from a study of a mutant IDH1 vaccine in newly diagnosed glioma. Sample time point: week 5, during vaccination. A single vaccine dose contained 300 ug of mutant IDH1 20-mer peptide, and topical imiquimod was used with it.

Sequenced material: PBMCs, taken from a glioma patient whose treatment included an IDH1 peptide vaccine. This sequence was found in a man aged 50 or older with glioma. The V and J genes are TRBV19 and TRBJ2-4; no clear D gene. CDR3 in amino acids: CASSPLSNIQYF. The CDR3, as DNA: TGTGCCAGTAGTCCGCTCAGCAACATTCAGTACTTC.